Sequencing of this T cell receptor beta chain was carried out in a study of shared clonotypes between healthy human individuals (dated by TCRdb to about 2020). The study in broad terms: The cohort comprised a couple of women and a few men aged 18 to 49 years. For each donor, CD4 naive and CD4 memory were each given three plates, CD8 naive was given two plates, and CD8 memory was given one plate. The study deeply sequenced blood TCR repertoires of five healthy adults to estimate repertoire size and the extent of clonotype sharing between individuals. To increase sequencing depth and limit assay-specific biases, different laboratories used diverse techniques to prepare libraries and sequence TCR repertoires. Per donor, leukapheresis produced somewhere between about 0.94 and 9.5 billion PBMCs. The paper as a whole reports these results and caveats: Pairwise subsampling led to the expectation that sequencing depth would affect the degree of clonotype sharing among donors. Sharing across a handful of donors was observed for approximately 4.6% of naive CD4, 3.5% of naive CD8, over 2% of memory CD4, and about 0.39% of memory CD8 clonotypes. The genetic and exposure-history diversity represented was limited by the small number of donors. Higher generation probabilities were observed for clonotypes shared by all four sorted-subset donors than for non-shared clonotypes. Sampling was restricted to blood, and TCR repertoires in tissue are likely to differ from TCR repertoires in blood. Naive subsets generally had larger estimated clonotype richness than memory subsets. Even with the large sequencing depth, rarefaction of the sorted-subset datasets indicated that sequencing was incomplete.

Details on this clone: No antigen is known for it. No clone much larger than this one lies a single base away; base qualities are absent.

Reading from cysteine to phenylalanine, the CDR3 counts 13 amino acids. The only DNA kept is the CDR3, 39 bases in frame from the first base. The CDR1 and CDR2 encoded by the germline V gene (reference sequence) are MNHEY and SMNVEV. For the CD8 naive samples, CD45RO-negative cells were positively selected for CCR7, yielding a CD45RA+CCR7+ population from which TemRA cells were excluded. Donors were healthy HIV-negative adults with no recently reported acute infections or vaccinations. All donors were Caucasian adults living in Nashville, Tennessee, USA. After blood collection by leukapheresis, PBMCs were isolated using Ficoll-Histopaque density gradient centrifugation and then cryopreserved in the vapor phase of liquid nitrogen. Purity and quantity of every magnetically sorted T cell population were checked by analytical flow cytometry. Genomic DNA was isolated from each sorted fraction and quantified by UV absorbance on a Nanodrop 2000c.

TCR CDR3 regions were amplified from genomic DNA by multiplex PCR using the deep immunoSEQ assay. Genomic DNA extracted from each cell subset was distributed evenly over all wells of several immunoSEQ 96-well plates, and each plate served as one replicate. Each replicate PCR for sorted subsets received 200 ng genomic DNA, equal to tens of thousands of T cell genomes. Purified libraries were quantified with a Qubit 3.0 fluorometer, sized on a Bioanalyzer 2100, and re-quantified with the KAPA Library Quantification kit. Every immunoSEQ 96-well plate was sequenced on a separate single-read 150-cycle Illumina NextSeq 550 flow cell. Regarding the original processing steps: The immunoSEQ output contained only junctional sequences without quality scores, so filtering could not match that applied to full-length reads. Sequences were annotated with PyIR, a Python wrapper for IgBLAST v1.9, and V/J genes and CDR3 were assigned using IMGT germline references. Reads with weak V/J assignments (E-value above 1e-6), missing CDR3, stop codons, out-of-frame junctions, or ambiguous translated residues were removed. A V3J clonotype was defined by an identical inferred V gene, J gene, and CDR3 amino acid sequence. To compute the percentage overlap between repertoires, the number of shared unique clonotypes was divided by the size of the smaller repertoire. Repertoire richness was assessed with RTK rarefaction, the Chao1 estimator, and Recon v2.1 estimates of unobserved clonotypes. Generation probabilities were computed with OLGA for all TCRbeta clonotypes obtained by the gDNA method from a handful of donors. Imported from immuneACCESS, the table was reduced by TCRdb to in-frame sequences with V and J called. These copies leave out some clones; in studies compared against another copy, an unresolved V gene accounts for under half, and the cause of the remainder is not known. V and J calls and clone size are as listed in that table; D and trimming were resolved from the DNA. For this sample there are 660,000 or so clones; 90% to 97% appear just once. The ten largest clones take up 0.11% of the sample.

Sequencing was done on a sample of naive CD8+ T cells sorted from blood. Per the publication, the cell subset or site label means: CD45RA+CCR7+. This clonotype originated in a woman between 25 and 40 years old in good health. The V and J segments used are TRBV27 and TRBJ2-5; the D segment might be TRBD1 or TRBD2, since each matches 5 bases. The J call is in doubt because the DNA end fits TRBJ2-7 better. At the DNA level, the sequence is TGTGCCACATCGGGGCAGTATACCTACGAGCAGTACTTC. Translated, it gives CATSGQYTYEQYF.